This note documents a single T cell receptor beta chain sequence. Its target antigen remains unknown. Base-call qualities are not available, and no considerably larger clone is one nucleotide away. Inclusive of the bounding cysteine and phenylalanine, the CDR3 is 15 residues long. Only CDR3 DNA remains: 45 bases, in frame from the first base. V is reduced by 4 bases and J by 1 base, leaving a spacing of 13 bases between them. CDR1 is given as SNHLY and CDR2 as FYNNEI, both from the germline V gene. This record comes from a study of blood T cell repertoires in COVID-19 (TCRdb year 2020). The study in broad terms: Samples covering the acute and convalescent phases of COVID-19 were provided by collaborators in the United States, Italy and Spain. The prospective study material was composed of cDNA or gDNA derived from T cells, B-cell-depleted T cells, or PBMCs. Subjects who had been exposed to COVID-19, were actively infected with it, or had recovered from it provided the deeply sampled blood TCRbeta repertoires that made up the dataset. The repertoires were made available in a free public database intended to serve as a resource for research on the immune response to SARS-CoV-2. The samples were drawn from the first 160 participants of the ongoing ImmuneRACE study and from 950 to 1,500 subjects provided by 6 global collaborators. A de-identified subject ID, COVID-19 status, age in years and sex were almost always included in the sample metadata. Where HLA class I and class II types were available, the types were taken from metadata supplied by the sample provider, not from assay-based typing. The investigation overall reported the following: The quantity of clinical and demographic metadata differed by source and by participant and was supplied without curation.

In the prospective study, participants were roughly 18 to 90 years old, resided in approximately 22 geographic areas of the United States, and were enrolled through a virtual design. In the prospective study, participants were assigned to cohorts based on the clinical history participants reported in a screening survey and a study questionnaire. In the prospective study, whole blood, serum and a nasopharyngeal or oropharyngeal swab were collected from each participant by mobile phlebotomists. Over an approximately 2-month period, participants in the prospective study had the option of providing additional blood draws and questionnaires. Blood samples from the prospective study were shipped frozen or at room temperature prior to DNA extraction. TCRbeta CDR3 regions were amplified from genomic DNA by means of the immunoSEQ Assay, a bias-controlled multiplex PCR. The original methods were these. The number of nucleated cells in each sample was estimated by amplification of reference gene primers within the assay. Sequence reads were collapsed and filtered to measure the absolute abundance of every unique TCRbeta CDR3 rearrangement. For each sample, productive Simpson clonality was calculated by taking the square root of Simpson's diversity index across productive rearrangements. Drawn from immuneACCESS, this table holds only the in-frame rearrangements with V and J called that TCRdb kept. Clones are partly lost; checked studies trace under half to an unresolved V gene and leave the rest unexplained. Clone size and the V and J calls come from that table; the DNA yielded D and trimming. Across this sample there are a few hundred thousand clones, with 70% to 90% seen only once. The ten largest clones capture around 4% of the sample.

This TCR was recovered from a woman between 35 and 50 years old with acute COVID-19. Sequenced: PBMCs or T cells enriched from blood (not recorded which). Rearrangement joined TRBV2 to TRBJ1-1; perhaps TRBD1 is the D gene, with 6 bases matching. Here the CDR3 is given as CASSVASGANTEAFF. The DNA sequence is TGTGCCAGCAGTGTCGCTTCAGGGGCGAACACTGAAGCTTTCTTT.